A selection of T cell receptor beta chains follows, all from one sample in a study of cytomegalovirus exposure and HLA in healthy donors. Produced via immunoSEQ multiplex PCR; TCRdb's table is partial and in-frame only. The sample records 90,000 to 100,000 clones, 70% to 80% being singletons. Sequenced sample: PBMCs. These receptors were collected from an older woman in good health and CMV-seropositive. Each CDR3 is given with its conserved first and last residue. A D gene is named only where the DNA matches it firmly. A row's size may be missing; if present it is once, few, many or a size class.

d_call j_call clone_size v_call cdr3_nt cdr3_aa
TRBD2 TRBJ2-1 NA TRBV5-1 TGCGCCAGCAGCCCATCGGGGGGCTCCTACAATGAGCAGTTCTTC CASSPSGGSYNEQFF
TRBD2 TRBJ2-7 NA TRBV27 TGTGCCAGCAGAACACCTCCGGGACTAGCGGGAGAGGGCGAGCAGTACTTC CASRTPPGLAGEGEQYF
TRBD2 TRBJ2-7 NA TRBV7-3 TGTGCCAGCAGCTTAAGTCGCGGGGGAGGCTACGAGCAGTACTTC CASSLSRGGGYEQYF
TRBD1 TRBJ2-3 once TRBV5-4 TGTGCCAGCAGTTGGGACAGGGGCGGCACAGATACGCAGTATTTT CASSWDRGGTDTQYF
TRBD2 TRBJ2-1 NA TRBV6-1 TGTGCCAGCAGTGAAGTAGTAGCGGGAGTATACAATGAGCAGTTCTTC CASSEVVAGVYNEQFF
TRBD2 TRBJ2-1 NA TRBV7-3 TGTGCCAGCGGCCTGGCGGGAGCTTACAATGAGCAGTTCTTC CASGLAGAYNEQFF
NA TRBJ1-4 NA TRBV2 TGTGCCAGCAAGAGGGACCGTCCCGGAGGGGAAAAACTGTTTTTT CASKRDRPGGEKLFF
NA TRBJ2-1 NA TRBV2 TGTGCCAGCAGAGGCCTAAAGCGAAGCCCCTACAATGAGCAGTTCTTC CASRGLKRSPYNEQFF
NA TRBJ2-3 NA TRBV7-9 TGTTCCAGCAGCCTTTTACCGCCCCTAGCGACTAGCACAGATACGCAGTATTTT CSSSLLPPLATSTDTQYF
TRBD2 TRBJ2-1 once TRBV5-6 TGTGCCAGCAGCCGGTATGCGGGAGGGGCCTACAATGAGCAGTTCTTC CASSRYAGGAYNEQFF
TRBD1 TRBJ2-2 NA TRBV19 TGTGCCAGTAATCACCGGGACAGTGGCACCGGGGAGCTGTTTTTT CASNHRDSGTGELFF
NA TRBJ1-1 NA TRBV7-7 TGTGCTAGCAGCTTAGAACAGGGTAGTGAAGCTTTCTTT CASSLEQGSEAFF
NA TRBJ1-2 NA TRBV5-1 TGCGCCAGCAGGGAGGGGCTTGGCTACACCTTC CASREGLGYTF
NA TRBJ1-1 once TRBV7-2 TGTGCCAGCAGCTTAGGTACGGGAAGGAACACTGAAGCTTTCTTT CASSLGTGRNTEAFF
NA TRBJ2-7 NA TRBV11-2 TGTGCCAGCAGCTATGTAGGAGGCCACGAGCAGTACTTC CASSYVGGHEQYF
NA TRBJ1-4 NA TRBV6-1 TGTGCCAGCATGAGGACAGTGAAAGAAAAACTGTTTTTT CASMRTVKEKLFF
TRBD2 TRBJ2-3 few TRBV11-2 TGTGCCAGCAGCTTAGGCGGGAGAAGCGGCACAGATACGCAGTATTTT CASSLGGRSGTDTQYF
TRBD2 TRBJ2-1 once TRBV9 TGTGCCAGCAGTGCCGGGACTAGGGGCTACAATGAGCAGTTCTTC CASSAGTRGYNEQFF
TRBD1 TRBJ1-5 NA TRBV7-9 TGTGCCAGCAGCTGGGACAGGGGCGGTCAGCCCCAGCATTTT CASSWDRGGQPQHF
NA TRBJ1-6 NA TRBV6-5 TGTGCCAGCAGTCGACTCCTAGGCCCCTCACCCCTCCACTTT CASSRLLGPSPLHF
TRBD2 TRBJ2-1 few TRBV4-1 TGCGCCAGCAGCCTCCGGACTAGCGGGAGAGGCAATGAGCAGTTCTTC CASSLRTSGRGNEQFF
NA TRBJ2-2 NA TRBV10-3 TGTGCCATCAGTCGGGACACCCCGGGGACCGGGGAGCTGTTTTTT CAISRDTPGTGELFF
TRBD1 TRBJ1-2 NA TRBV27 TGTGCCAGCAGGAGGGACAGTCCCATTGAGGGCTACACCTTC CASRRDSPIEGYTF
TRBD1 TRBJ2-4 NA TRBV19 TGTGCCAGTAGTAAGGGGCAGGGGGAAAAAAACATTCAGTACTTC CASSKGQGEKNIQYF
NA TRBJ1-5 NA TRBV6-1 TGTGCCAGCAGTGAAGGGGGCAGAGCTAGCAATCAGCCCCAGCATTTT CASSEGGRASNQPQHF
NA TRBJ2-6 NA TRBV18 TGTGCCAGCTCACCAATCTTCTCTGGGGCCAACGTCCTGACTTTC CASSPIFSGANVLTF
NA TRBJ1-3 NA TRBV5-1 TGCGCCAGCAGCATAACTACAGGGAATGGAAACACCATATATTTT CASSITTGNGNTIYF
NA TRBJ1-6 NA TRBV19 TGTGCCAGTAGTGTTGCCCGGACAGCTTCACCCCTCCACTTT CASSVARTASPLHF
TRBD2 TRBJ2-7 NA TRBV5-1 TGCGCCAGCAGCTTGGCTAGCGGGAGGTTATACGAGCAGTACTTC CASSLASGRLYEQYF
TRBD1 TRBJ2-2 NA TRBV28 TGTGCCAGCAGTTTTAGGCAGGGGGTTATCACCGGGGAGCTGTTTTTT CASSFRQGVITGELFF
TRBD2 TRBJ2-3 NA TRBV5-1 TGCGCCAGCTCCCACCGGTCACTAGCGGGAGGACCTAGCACAGATACGCAGTATTTT CASSHRSLAGGPSTDTQYF
TRBD1 TRBJ1-1 NA TRBV9 TGTGCCAGCAGCCCCCGACAGGGAAGAGCGCACACTGAAGCTTTCTTT CASSPRQGRAHTEAFF
NA TRBJ2-7 once TRBV5-1 TGCGCCAGCAGCTTGGGGCGGGGTCCCGGCTCCGAGCAGTACTTC CASSLGRGPGSEQYF
NA TRBJ1-2 few TRBV27 TGTGCCAGCACCTCATTGATGGAGGGCTATGGCTACACCTTC CASTSLMEGYGYTF
NA TRBJ1-1 NA TRBV6-5 TGTGCCGCACAGGGTTGGTTCACTGAAGCTTTCTTT CAAQGWFTEAFF
NA TRBJ2-1 NA TRBV29-1 TGCAGCGTTGAGAGAGGGCCGGCTGAGCAGTTCTTC CSVERGPAEQFF
NA TRBJ1-1 NA TRBV6-6 TGTGCCAGCAGTAAGGGACAGAACACTGAAGCTTTCTTT CASSKGQNTEAFF
NA TRBJ2-2 NA TRBV7-9 TGTGCCAGCAGCTTTTCAATTGCAGGGGAGACCGGGGAGCTGTTTTTT CASSFSIAGETGELFF
NA TRBJ2-2 NA TRBV18 TGTGCCAGCTCACCGCGCGACCTAGGGAACACCGGGGAGCTGTTTTTT CASSPRDLGNTGELFF
TRBD1 TRBJ2-5 NA TRBV6-5 TGTGCCAGCAGTTACCGTTTCACAGGGGTAGCAGGAGAGCAGTACTTC CASSYRFTGVAGEQYF
NA TRBJ2-4 NA TRBV19 TGTGCCAGTAGTAAAGACCGTTACATTCAGTACTTC CASSKDRYIQYF
NA TRBJ1-5 NA TRBV19 TGTGCCAGTAGTAGCAGATACAATCAGCCCCAGCATTTT CASSSRYNQPQHF
NA TRBJ2-5 NA TRBV30 TGTGCCTGGACAGGGAACCAAGAGACCCAGTACTTC CAWTGNQETQYF
TRBD1 TRBJ1-5 once TRBV28 TGTGCCAGCAGAAGGGACAGGGGATACGCTCAGCCCCAGCATTTT CASRRDRGYAQPQHF
NA TRBJ2-2 NA TRBV23-1 TGCGCCAGCAGTCTCTTGCGGAATGACACCGGGGAGCTGTTTTTT CASSLLRNDTGELFF
TRBD1 TRBJ1-4 NA TRBV7-9 TGTGCCAGCAGCTCCCTAAAGGACAGGGTAGGGGAAAAACTGTTTTTT CASSSLKDRVGEKLFF
NA TRBJ2-5 NA TRBV7-2 TGTGCCAGCAGCCCTTATTTCGGGGAGACCCAGTACTTC CASSPYFGETQYF